This note documents a single T cell receptor (beta chain) sequence. Its antigen is as yet unknown. Then a second PCR, running about 6 to 12 cycles, was carried out with a sample-barcoded 5' primer and a J-beta primer mix. Every single cDNA molecule received a tag from a template-switch adaptor with 12 random nucleotides. TCRdb called the 5' RACE reads again in MiXCR, with one record for every CDR3 protein. The table lists around 690,000 distinct CDR3 sequences, roughly 50% of them singletons. The people who gave samples were healthy Caucasians from Russia, aged roughly 6 to 100. Around 10 milliliters of peripheral blood were drawn from each donor. This sample was included in a study of blood T cells in healthy people across ages. Germline CDR1 reads MNHNS; CDR2 reads SASEGT. This CDR3 has 13 amino acids. The V and J ends lost 4 bases and 3 bases respectively, with 9 bases between them. General study findings and limits: Greater diversity and more naive CD4+ cells were seen in long-lived donors than in aged donors.

Sample: blood. This receptor was taken from a man aged 55 to 70 in good health. J is TRBJ2-5 and V is TRBV6-1; no firm D call. CDR3 bases: TGTGCCAGCAGTGGCGACTGGAAAGAGACCCAGTACTTC. Its translation: CASSGDWKETQYF.